The clone carrying this T cell receptor (beta chain) was observed a handful of times. CDR1 is MGHRA and CDR2 is YSYEKL in the germline V gene. CDR3 length equals 17 residues. The V and J ends lost 2 bases and 5 bases, in that order; junction bases with no gene match: 10. This record belongs to a study of T cells in Graves' hyperthyroidism and ophthalmopathy. Patients with uncontrolled infections, other autoimmune diseases, pregnancy or lactation were excluded. RNA transcripts yielded amplified TCR beta CDR3 regions. The HTBI primer set drove a first-round RT-PCR of the TCR CDR3. MiXCR, run by TCRdb on the multiplex PCR reads, gives a single entry per CDR3 protein. The table has around 700,000 distinct CDR3 sequences, under 20% seen once; the top ten hold approximately 16%.

This clonotype was obtained from a woman between 45 and 65 years old with Graves' hyperthyroidism that later progressed to Graves' ophthalmopathy. The sample taken for sequencing was blood. The chain links TRBV4-1 to TRBJ2-2, with TRBD1 matching 8 bases. The DNA for the CDR3 is TGCGCCAGCAGCCAACCAACAGGGGGGACTGGGACCGGGGAGCTGTTTTTT. Protein: CASSQPTGGTGTGELFF.